This T cell receptor beta chain was identified during a study of blood T cell repertoires in COVID-19. At the level of the study: Acute and convalescent COVID-19 specimens originated in the United States, Italy and Spain.

In the original workflow: Nucleated cell counts were estimated from reference gene primer amplification. TCRdb's copy holds only in-frame clones and misses some; the assay was immunoSEQ multiplex PCR. For V, J and clone size, that table is used; D and trimming come from the DNA. The data show some 190,000 clones, under 90% seen once. V dropped 4 bases and J dropped 4; count of bases not matched to a gene: 11. The CDR3 consists of 17 residues. CDR1 and CDR2 from the germline V gene are LGHDT and YNNKEL (reference sequence). Seattle's cohort entered during active infection and was followed longitudinally.

This receptor was obtained from a person aged 65 to 79 with COVID-19, enrolled during active disease. What was sequenced was peripheral blood. The chain joins TRBV3-1 (or the pseudogene TRBV3-2) to TRBJ2-2, with 8 bases that match TRBD1. CDR3 sequence reads: CASSPKQTGAPTGELFF. The CDR3, as DNA: TGTGCCAGCAGCCCAAAACAGACAGGGGCGCCCACCGGGGAGCTGTTTTTT.